A selection of T cell receptor beta chains follows, all from one sample in a study of T-cell reconstitution after alpha-beta-depleted transplantation in children. TCRdb re-called the PCR reads through MiXCR, storing one row per CDR3 protein. The sample lists hundreds of thousands of distinct CDR3 sequences; 10% were seen once. Here the sequenced sample was PBMCs, taken before TCRalphabeta/CD19-depleted stem cell transplant. Receptors originate from a boy in the first two years of life with acute myeloid leukemia, due to receive a stem cell transplant. CDR3s include the opening cysteine and the closing phenylalanine or tryptophan. The order of the fields is D gene, J gene, clone size, V gene, CDR3 DNA, CDR3 protein. A D gene is named only where the DNA matches it firmly. Clone size is shown for a subset of rows, as once, few, many or a class of expanded clone.

d_call: TRBD1; j_call: TRBJ2-3; clone_size: many; v_call: TRBV18; cdr3_nt: TGTGCCAGCTCAAAGGGACAGGGCCCTTTCACAGATACGCAGTATTTT; cdr3_aa: CASSKGQGPFTDTQYF
d_call: -; j_call: TRBJ2-5; clone_size: -; v_call: TRBV24-1; cdr3_nt: TGTGCCACCAGTGATGGCAGGGGAGAGACCCAGTACTTC; cdr3_aa: CATSDGRGETQYF
d_call: TRBD1; j_call: TRBJ2-7; clone_size: -; v_call: TRBV7-2; cdr3_nt: TGTGCCAGCAGCTCATCCCGGGGGACAGGGGTAATCTACGAGCAGTACTTC; cdr3_aa: CASSSSRGTGVIYEQYF
d_call: -; j_call: TRBJ2-3; clone_size: -; v_call: TRBV4-3; cdr3_nt: TGCGCCAGCAGCCAGGAGCGGGTCACAGATACGCAGTATTTT; cdr3_aa: CASSQERVTDTQYF
d_call: -; j_call: TRBJ2-3; clone_size: -; v_call: TRBV6-1; cdr3_nt: TGTGCCATATCCGGGGGCGAGGAGTTAGATACGCAGTATTTT; cdr3_aa: CAISGGEELDTQYF
d_call: -; j_call: TRBJ2-2; clone_size: many; v_call: TRBV5-6; cdr3_nt: TGTGCCAGCAGCCATCACCCCTTTAACACCGGGGAGCTGTTTTTT; cdr3_aa: CASSHHPFNTGELFF
d_call: -; j_call: TRBJ2-7; clone_size: -; v_call: TRBV12-3/TRBV12-4; cdr3_nt: TGTGCCAGCAGTATCGAACAGGGTATACGCGAGCAGTACTTC; cdr3_aa: CASSIEQGIREQYF
d_call: -; j_call: TRBJ2-5; clone_size: many; v_call: TRBV28; cdr3_nt: TGTGCCAGCACTCCGTGGGAAATCCCCTCTCGGGAGACCCAGTACTTC; cdr3_aa: CASTPWEIPSRETQYF
d_call: TRBD2; j_call: TRBJ2-2; clone_size: many; v_call: TRBV7-7; cdr3_nt: TGTGCCAGCAGCTTAGTGGCTAGCGGGAGTACCGGGGAGCTGTTTTTT; cdr3_aa: CASSLVASGSTGELFF
d_call: -; j_call: TRBJ1-2; clone_size: -; v_call: TRBV5-1; cdr3_nt: TGCGCCAGCAGTCCCGGGACCGTTACTAACTATGGCTACACCTTC; cdr3_aa: CASSPGTVTNYGYTF
d_call: -; j_call: TRBJ1-2; clone_size: many; v_call: TRBV20-1; cdr3_nt: TGCAGTGCTAGAGATGTGGGGACCAACTATGGCTACACCTTC; cdr3_aa: CSARDVGTNYGYTF
d_call: -; j_call: TRBJ1-3; clone_size: many; v_call: TRBV29-1; cdr3_nt: TGCAGCGTTGAGGTAGGGGCTGGAAACACCATATATTTT; cdr3_aa: CSVEVGAGNTIYF
d_call: -; j_call: TRBJ1-1; clone_size: few; v_call: TRBV12-3/TRBV12-4; cdr3_nt: TGTGCCAGCAGTTTTCACAGGAACACTGAAGCTTTCTTT; cdr3_aa: CASSFHRNTEAFF
d_call: -; j_call: TRBJ2-5; clone_size: few; v_call: TRBV2; cdr3_nt: TGTGCCAGCAGTGATGACTGGGACCAAGAGACCCAGTACTTC; cdr3_aa: CASSDDWDQETQYF
d_call: -; j_call: TRBJ1-1; clone_size: many; v_call: TRBV5-5; cdr3_nt: TGTGCCAGCAGCAGCGGGGTACACGGGACTGAAGCTTTCTTT; cdr3_aa: CASSSGVHGTEAFF
d_call: -; j_call: TRBJ1-2; clone_size: -; v_call: TRBV20-1; cdr3_nt: TGCAGTGCCCACCAGGGGTATGGCTACACCTTC; cdr3_aa: CSAHQGYGYTF
d_call: -; j_call: TRBJ2-6; clone_size: -; v_call: TRBV5-1; cdr3_nt: TGCGCCAGCAGCGCCGTGGGGGCCAACGTCCTGACTTTC; cdr3_aa: CASSAVGANVLTF
d_call: -; j_call: TRBJ2-7; clone_size: many; v_call: TRBV29-1; cdr3_nt: TGCAGCGTCGAAGATCGGGGAACAATGAACGAGCAGTACTTC; cdr3_aa: CSVEDRGTMNEQYF
d_call: TRBD1; j_call: TRBJ2-2; clone_size: -; v_call: TRBV4-2; cdr3_nt: TGTGCCAGCCGAGTCCAGCCCGGGACAGTTGCCGGGGAGCCGTTTTTT; cdr3_aa: CASRVQPGTVAGEPFF
d_call: -; j_call: TRBJ1-2; clone_size: many; v_call: TRBV12-3/TRBV12-4; cdr3_nt: TGTGCCAGCAGTTTAGCGGCCGTCTATGGCTACACCTTC; cdr3_aa: CASSLAAVYGYTF
d_call: TRBD2; j_call: TRBJ2-2; clone_size: many; v_call: TRBV20-1; cdr3_nt: TGCAGTGCCCTATCCCCTGAGGCGGGAGTGGCCGGGGAGCTGTTTTTT; cdr3_aa: CSALSPEAGVAGELFF
d_call: TRBD2; j_call: TRBJ2-5; clone_size: many; v_call: TRBV24-1; cdr3_nt: TGTGCCACCAGTGACCGGACTAGCGGGAGCGAAGAGACCCAGTACTTC; cdr3_aa: CATSDRTSGSEETQYF
d_call: TRBD1; j_call: TRBJ2-4; clone_size: few; v_call: TRBV23-1; cdr3_nt: TGCGCCAGCAGTCCCGGACAGGCGGGTTTC; cdr3_aa: CASSPGQAGF
d_call: -; j_call: TRBJ1-4; clone_size: many; v_call: TRBV29-1; cdr3_nt: TGCAGCGTTGAGGCGGCTAATGAAAAACTGTTTTTT; cdr3_aa: CSVEAANEKLFF
d_call: -; j_call: TRBJ1-6; clone_size: many; v_call: TRBV4-1; cdr3_nt: TGCGCCAGCAGCCAAGACAGAGATAATTCACCCCTCCACTTT; cdr3_aa: CASSQDRDNSPLHF
d_call: -; j_call: TRBJ2-6; clone_size: -; v_call: TRBV13; cdr3_nt: TGTGCCAGCAGCTTAGGCACCCCGAGCTCTGGGGCCAACGTCCTGACTTTC; cdr3_aa: CASSLGTPSSGANVLTF
d_call: -; j_call: TRBJ1-4; clone_size: few; v_call: TRBV7-2; cdr3_nt: TGTGCCAGCAGCTTAGAGGGGGGCCCTAGGGAAAAACTGTTTTTT; cdr3_aa: CASSLEGGPREKLFF
d_call: TRBD1; j_call: TRBJ1-6; clone_size: few; v_call: TRBV2; cdr3_nt: TGTGCCAGCAGTCTCTCCCTGGGACAGCCCTCCTATAATTCACCCCTCCACTTT; cdr3_aa: CASSLSLGQPSYNSPLHF